The 19 T cell receptor beta chains below were found in one sample sequenced in a study of blood T cell repertoires in COVID-19. Clones were sequenced by immunoSEQ multiplex PCR, and TCRdb holds only the in-frame ones, with some missing. Of 150,000 or so clones listed, 82% are singletons. Sequencing used peripheral blood. Every receptor here comes from a woman in her 70s with acute or convalescent COVID-19.

The gene calls are TRBV5-4 and TRBJ2-7, with D unresolved. CDR1 and CDR2 from the germline V gene are SGHNT and YYREEE (reference sequence). This CDR3 has 11 residues. Trimming cost V 3 bases and J 1 base, with 2 bases left between them. The CDR3 sequence is CASSSSYEQYF. Here the CDR3 DNA reads TGTGCCAGCAGCTCATCCTACGAGCAGTACTTC.

This rearrangement joins TRBV6-2 or TRBV6-3 to TRBJ2-1; 9 bases match TRBD2. V gave up 2 bases and J gave up 7 bases; unmatched junction bases: 6. This CDR3 has 15 residues. Germline V CDR1 and CDR2: MNHEY, SVGEGT. The CDR3 is CASSYLAGGANEQFF. Written as DNA, the CDR3 is TGTGCCAGCAGTTACCTTGCGGGAGGGGCGAATGAGCAGTTCTTC.

The chain employs TRBV19 and TRBJ1-3; 7 positions match TRBD1. CDR3 size: 18 residues. Germline V gene sequence: CDR1 LNHDA, CDR2 SQIVND (reference sequence). V lost 5 bases to trimming and J lost 2 bases; unmatched junction nucleotides: 15. This chain's CDR3 is CASSPSTAPGTAGNTIYF. CDR3 in DNA: TGTGCCAGTAGTCCTTCTACGGCCCCCGGGACAGCTGGAAACACCATATATTTT.

In DNA, the CDR3 is TGTGCCATCAGTCCAACAGGGGGACGGGCCCTTTCACCCCTCCACTTT. Residues: CAISPTGGRALSPLHF. V is TRBV10-3 and J is TRBJ1-6; 8 bases are a match to TRBD1. Trimming removed 5 bases from V and 9 bases from J; junction bases left unmatched: 12. The germline gives CDR1 ENHRY, CDR2 SYGVKD. CDR3 length: 16 residues.

The rearrangement links TRBV7-9 to TRBJ1-1, with 9 bases identical to TRBD1. The CDR3 runs 12 residues. V was pared by 3 bases and J by 10 bases, with 3 bases of the junction left unmatched. CDR1 and CDR2 (germline): SEHNR, FQNEAQ (reference sequence). The CDR3 loop reads CASSFGQGRAFF. CDR3 sequence (DNA): TGTGCCAGCAGCTTCGGACAGGGGCGAGCTTTCTTT.

This chain connects TRBV15 to TRBJ2-1, with a possible D match to TRBD2 (6 bases). This CDR3 is 18 amino acids long. Trimming removed 0 bases from V and 0 bases from J, with 15 bases in between. Germline lookup yields CDR1 LNHNV and CDR2 YYDKDF (reference sequence). CDR3 DNA: TGTGCCACCAGCAGAGAACTTCTACGGGGGAGCTCCTACAATGAGCAGTTCTTC. This gives the protein CATSRELLRGSSYNEQFF.

This chain joins TRBV4-1 and TRBJ1-1; no definite D call. The germline CDR1 and CDR2 sequences are MGHRA and YSYEKL. V was pared by 4 bases and J by 0 bases, with 9 bases between. The CDR3 has 14 amino acids. The DNA for the CDR3 is TGCGCCAGCAGCCGCCGAGGGTTGAACACTGAAGCTTTCTTT. The encoded protein is CASSRRGLNTEAFF.

The chain recombines TRBV9 with TRBJ1-1; 9 positions match TRBD1. V was pared by 5 bases and J by 5 bases, with 13 bases of the junction left unmatched. CDR1 is SGDLS, CDR2 YYNGEE, per germline. This CDR3 has 16 residues. CDR3 in amino acids: CASSPGQGFSGTEAFF. The CDR3 nucleotides are TGTGCCAGCAGTCCGGGACAGGGATTTTCGGGTACTGAAGCTTTCTTT.

The CDR3 spells CASRETGGDQPQHF. The CDR3 bases are TGTGCCAGCAGGGAGACAGGGGGAGACCAGCCCCAGCATTTT. The chain recombines TRBV27 with TRBJ1-5, with 9 bases fitting TRBD1. The CDR3 length is 14 residues. Germline assignment: CDR1 MNHEY and CDR2 SMNVEV (reference sequence). After removal of 6 bases from V and 7 bases from J, the junction contained 7 bases not matched to a gene.

This rearrangement joins TRBV6-1 to TRBJ1-2, with D perhaps matching TRBD1 (5 bases). Germline-derived CDR1 and CDR2 are MNHNS and SASEGT. The CDR3 contains 15 residues. V was trimmed by 2 bases and J by 7 bases, leaving 17 bases between them. For the CDR3, the DNA is TGTGCCAGCAGTGAATATCGGGGGACGGAAGGTGGCTACACCTTC. Encoded protein: CASSEYRGTEGGYTF.

The rearrangement joins TRBV7-2 to TRBJ1-1; weak D call: TRBD1 (5 bases). Germline loops: CDR1 SGHTA, CDR2 FQGNSA. This CDR3 has 15 amino acids. V lost 1 base and J 6 bases, leaving 15 bases between the germline ends. This chain's CDR3 is CASSLEPRVGPEAFF. CDR3 nucleotides: TGTGCCAGCAGCTTAGAGCCCAGGGTGGGGCCTGAAGCTTTCTTT.

This chain joins TRBV3-1 (or the pseudogene TRBV3-2) and TRBJ1-5; weak D call: TRBD1 (6 bases). The CDR3 is 12 residues long. CDR1 is LGHDT, CDR2 YNNKEL, per germline (reference sequence). Between the trimmed V and J ends, which lost 4 bases and 6 bases, there was a span of 7 bases. The CDR3: CASSPRGQPQHF. In DNA, the CDR3 is TGTGCCAGCAGCCCCAGGGGTCAGCCCCAGCATTTT.

In this sample, this clone turned up a few times. The genes are TRBV6-5 and TRBJ2-7, with 7 bases aligning to TRBD1. Germline V lookup: CDR1 MNHEY, CDR2 SVGAGI. This CDR3 has 13 residues. With 6 bases clipped from V and 6 bases from J, the junction kept 8 bases outside the gene matches. The CDR3 sequence is CASSNRGLVEQYF. CDR3 in DNA: TGTGCCAGCAGCAATAGGGGGCTGGTCGAGCAGTACTTC.

The chain uses TRBV19 and TRBJ1-1; 9 nucleotides line up with TRBD1. Germline values: CDR1 LNHDA, CDR2 SQIVND (reference sequence). J was trimmed by 7 bases and V by 10 bases; bases with no gene match: 13. This CDR3 is 14 amino acids long. CDR3 sequence (DNA): TGTGCCACACATAACGGACAGGGGTATATTGAAGCTTTCTTT. Encoded protein: CATHNGQGYIEAFF. Full variable domain (rest looked up from reference TRBV19 and TRBJ1-1): DGGITQSPKYLFRKEGQNVTLSCEQNLNHDAMYWYRQDPGQGLRLIYYSQIVNDFQKGDIAEGYSVSREKKESFPLTVTSAQKNPTAFYLCATHNGQGYIEAFFGQGTRLTVV.

V is TRBV7-3 and J is TRBJ1-2; D gene unclear. V was shortened by 3 bases and J by 5 bases, with 10 bases between the two germline ends. Germline V gives CDR1 SGHTA, CDR2 FQGTGA. The CDR3 contains 13 residues. This CDR3 is CASSLGGSYGYTF. CDR3 DNA: TGTGCCAGCAGCTTGGGAGGGTCTTATGGCTACACCTTC.

The V gene is TRBV5-4, the J gene TRBJ2-5; 7 bases agree with TRBD2. The CDR3 runs to 15 residues. With V trimmed by 0 bases and J by 3 bases, 5 bases remained unmatched. Germline CDR1 and CDR2: SGHNT and YYREEE (reference sequence). The CDR3 protein is CASSLDWLAEETQYF. Here the CDR3 DNA reads TGTGCCAGCAGCTTGGATTGGCTAGCGGAAGAGACCCAGTACTTC. Complete variable domain (other parts from reference TRBV5-4 and TRBJ2-5): ETGVTQSPTHLIKTRGQQVTLRCSSQSGHNTVSWYQQALGQGPQFIFQYYREEENGRGNFPPRFSGLQFPNYSSELNVNALELDDSALYLCASSLDWLAEETQYFGPGTRLLVL.

The rearrangement links TRBV12-3 or TRBV12-4 to TRBJ1-6, with 8 nucleotides matching TRBD1. J was trimmed by 9 bases and V by 6 bases; bases with no gene match: 4. The CDR3 has 13 amino acids. For the CDR3, the DNA is TGTGCCAGCAGGTCAGGGGGCAGTTCACCCCTCCACTTT. This codes for CASRSGGSSPLHF.

The chain recombines TRBV7-9 with TRBJ1-2; 9 bases map to TRBD1. The germline CDR1 and CDR2 sequences are SEHNR and FQNEAQ (reference sequence). The CDR3 totals 13 residues. The V and J ends lost 2 bases and 11 bases, in that order; junction bases with no gene match: 6. CDR3 nucleotide sequence: TGTGCCAGCAGCTTACTCCTGGGGACAGGGTACACCTTC. Its protein is CASSLLLGTGYTF.

The chain combines TRBV27 with TRBJ2-1; no clear D. This CDR3 has 16 amino acids. The V and J ends lost 8 bases and 0 bases respectively, with 17 bases between them. Germline V gives CDR1 MNHEY, CDR2 SMNVEV (reference sequence). The CDR3: CASSHSTSSSYNEQFF. CDR3 sequence (DNA): TGTGCCAGCTCCCACTCCACTTCGAGCTCCTACAATGAGCAGTTCTTC.